This T cell receptor (beta chain) was documented in a study of cytomegalovirus exposure and HLA in healthy donors. Study results and caveats: Reportedly, cytomegalovirus status was diagnosed with high sensitivity and specificity.

V dropped 5 bases and J dropped 3; count of bases not matched to a gene: 3. CDR1 and CDR2 (germline): SGHAT, FQNNGV. This CDR3 spans 13 amino acids. With regard to this clone: Antigen: not known.

Both 60 Vbeta primers and 13 Jbeta primers went into the PCR. Authors' methods: The count from a later analysis was some 76 million unique TCR beta chains, around 10 million of them shared. Measured with immunoSEQ multiplex PCR; TCRdb has only the in-frame clones, and not every one. V and J calls and clone size come straight from that table; D and trimming were deduced from the DNA. The sample contains 160,000 or so clones, about four fifths of which appear only once. The clonotype was recovered from a woman under 30 in good health and CMV-seropositive. Sample: PBMCs. V gene TRBV11-2 combines with J gene TRBJ2-5; TRBD1 agrees at 7 bases. CDR3 in DNA: TGTGCCAGCAGCCCTGGGACAGAAGAGACCCAGTACTTC. Translated: CASSPGTEETQYF. The entire variable domain, with the rest obtained from reference TRBV11-2 and TRBJ2-5, is as follows: EAGVAQSPRYKIIEKRQSVAFWCNPISGHATLYWYQQILGQGPKLLIQFQNNGVVDDSQLPKDRFSAERLKGVDSTLKIQPAKLEDSAVYLCASSPGTEETQYFGPGTRLLVL.